A single sample gave rise to the 23 T cell receptor beta chains below, sequenced in a study of blood T cell repertoires in COVID-19. The table came from immunoSEQ multiplex PCR; TCRdb's copy has only in-frame clones and leaves some out. Found here are 150,000 to 200,000 clones, 80% of them singletons; the top ten hold 6%. Sequencing used PBMCs or T cells enriched from blood (not recorded which). Receptor source: a man between 40 and 49 years old who had recovered from COVID-19.

This chain links TRBV7-7 with TRBJ1-3, with TRBD1 matching over 7 bases. Germline lookup yields CDR1 SSHAT and CDR2 FNYEAQ (reference sequence). This CDR3 region has 15 residues. V was pared by 5 bases and J by 4 bases, with 8 bases of the junction left unmatched. The CDR3 loop reads CASSKDRASGNTIYF. The CDR3 DNA follows: TGTGCCAGCAGCAAAGACAGGGCTTCAGGAAACACCATATATTTT.

The chain employs TRBV5-5 and TRBJ2-5; 10 nucleotides line up with TRBD2. This CDR3 has 19 residues. The junction had 18 bases not matched to a gene; V was cut back by 2 bases and J by 5 bases. Per germline, CDR1 SGHKS and CDR2 YYEKEE (reference sequence). CDR3 in DNA: TGTGCCAGCAGCTTCGCCGCAATTGCAGCGGGGGGGCCGGAGGAGACCCAGTACTTC. The encoded protein is CASSFAAIAAGGPEETQYF. The whole variable domain, remainder taken from reference TRBV5-5 and TRBJ2-5, is DAGVTQSPTHLIKTRGQQVTLRCSPISGHKSVSWYQQVLGQGPQFIFQYYEKEERGRGNFPDRFSARQFPNYSSELNVNALLLGDSALYLCASSFAAIAAGGPEETQYFGPGTRLLVL.

This chain connects TRBV2 to TRBJ1-1; possible D gene TRBD1, 5 bases. From germline, CDR1 is SNHLY and CDR2 FYNNEI. The CDR3 covers 16 residues. V was pared by 1 base and J by 3 bases, with 15 bases between. CDR3 amino acids: CASSEGGRGSYTEAFF. CDR3 coding DNA: TGTGCCAGCAGTGAAGGCGGGCGGGGGAGTTACACTGAAGCTTTCTTT.

This clone occurred a few times. The V and J genes are TRBV10-3 and TRBJ1-2, with D perhaps TRBD1 (5 bases). Germline assignment: CDR1 ENHRY and CDR2 SYGVKD. Trimming stripped 8 bases from V and 4 bases from J, with 20 bases between. The CDR3 spans 15 residues. CDR3 residues: CAISPSGGSVYGYTF. CDR3 nucleotide sequence: TGTGCCATCTCGCCATCCGGGGGATCGGTCTATGGCTACACCTTC.

This sequence joins TRBV4-1 and TRBJ1-2, with unresolved D. Trimming left V 4 bases short and J 0 bases short, with 12 bases between. From germline, CDR1 is MGHRA and CDR2 YSYEKL. The CDR3 spans 15 residues. CDR3 in amino acids: CASSPSPETNYGYTF. The CDR3 DNA reads as TGCGCCAGCAGCCCCTCACCCGAGACTAACTATGGCTACACCTTC.

The V gene is TRBV30, the J gene TRBJ1-5, with 9 nucleotides matching TRBD1. V lost 3 bases, J lost 6 bases, and 6 bases stayed unmatched. Per the germline V gene, CDR1 is GTSNPN and CDR2 is SVGIG (reference sequence). There are 14 residues in the CDR3. The CDR3 DNA reads TGTGCCTGGAGCACAGGGGGCGCGAGTCAGCCCCAGCATTTT. The encoded protein is CAWSTGGASQPQHF.

The J gene is TRBJ2-7, the V gene TRBV2, with D possibly TRBD2 on 7 matching bases. The V end was cut by 4 bases, the J end by 6 bases, with 19 bases between. The germline V gene has CDR1 SNHLY and CDR2 FYNNEI. The CDR3 is 15 amino acids. In DNA, the CDR3 is TGTGCCAGCAGTGCGGTTTTAGGGGGGGCGGTCGAGCAGTACTTC. Amino acids: CASSAVLGGAVEQYF.

The chain has TRBV28 and TRBJ1-2; D perhaps matches TRBD1 (5 bases). Germline V gives CDR1 MDHEN, CDR2 SYDVKM. There are 12 residues in the CDR3. V lost 7 bases to trimming and J lost 7 bases, with 13 bases between them. The chain's CDR3 is CASTLGGGGYTF. The CDR3 coding sequence is TGTGCCAGCACCCTGGGGGGGGGTGGCTACACCTTC.

The V call is TRBV11-2, the J call TRBJ1-3, with D possibly matching TRBD1 (6 bases). The V gene lost 5 bases and the J gene lost 0 bases, with 17 bases spanning the gap. Germline V gene lookup returns CDR1 SGHAT and CDR2 FQNNGV. This CDR3 is built from 17 residues. The CDR3 nucleotides are TGTGCCAGCAGCCTTTTACAGGGACCGCTCTCTGGAAACACCATATATTTT. Its translation is CASSLLQGPLSGNTIYF.

The chain combines TRBV12-5 with TRBJ1-2, with 9 bases matching TRBD1. V shed 6 bases, J shed 8 bases, and the junction held 7 bases outside the gene matches. CDR3 length: 13 residues. Germline CDR1 LGHNT, CDR2 FRNRAP. The CDR3 DNA reads TGTGCTAGTGGAAACGACAGGGGGGGAGGCTACACCTTC. Residues: CASGNDRGGGYTF.

The chain uses TRBV3-1 (or the pseudogene TRBV3-2) and TRBJ2-2; TRBD2 agrees at 12 bases. The CDR3 loop spans 19 amino acids. CDR1 and CDR2 from the germline V gene are LGHDT and YNNKEL (reference sequence). V gave up 3 bases and J gave up 1 base; unmatched junction bases: 9. In DNA, the CDR3 is TGTGCCAGCAGCCACCCCCCCCTAGCGGGGGGGTTGAACACCGGGGAGCTGTTTTTT. Protein sequence: CASSHPPLAGGLNTGELFF.

This CDR3 reads CASSYSGGARDTQYF. The CDR3 coding sequence is TGTGCCAGCAGTTACTCCGGGGGGGCAAGAGATACGCAGTATTTT. The V and J genes are TRBV6-5 and TRBJ2-3; 8 bases align to TRBD2. Germline V gene lookup returns CDR1 MNHEY and CDR2 SVGAGI. The CDR3 is made up of 15 amino acids. The junction had 4 bases not matched to a gene; V was cut back by 0 bases and J by 5 bases.

The CDR3 region is CASSPGTTEQFF. The CDR3 DNA reads TGTGCCAGCTCACCAGGGACTACCGAGCAGTTCTTC. The rearrangement joins TRBV18 to TRBJ2-1, with 7 bases aligning to TRBD2. The V gene end was trimmed by 2 bases and the J gene end by 10 bases; junction bases not matched to a gene: 2. Germline-derived CDR1 and CDR2 are KGHSH and LQKENI. The CDR3 runs to 12 residues.

V gene TRBV4-1 combines with J gene TRBJ1-2; tentatively, D is TRBD1 (5 bases). Trimming stripped 0 bases from V and 8 bases from J, with 16 bases between. The CDR3 runs 15 residues. Germline V gives CDR1 MGHRA, CDR2 YSYEKL. CDR3: CASSQDLGRDEGYTF. The CDR3 DNA sequence: TGCGCCAGCAGCCAAGATCTGGGCAGGGATGAGGGCTACACCTTC.

J is TRBJ2-2 and V is TRBV5-1, with TRBD1 matching over 8 bases. With V trimmed by 4 bases and J by 0 bases, 5 bases remained unmatched. Per the germline V gene, CDR1 is SGHRS and CDR2 is YFSETQ. CDR3 length equals 16 residues. The CDR3 is CASSPGQGSNTGELFF. CDR3 sequence (DNA): TGCGCCAGCAGCCCTGGACAGGGCTCGAACACCGGGGAGCTGTTTTTT.

V usage is TRBV7-9 and J usage is TRBJ1-2; D is unclear. Trimming took 4 bases from V and 4 from J, leaving 13 bases between them. CDR1 and CDR2 from the germline V gene are SEHNR and FQNEAQ (reference sequence). This CDR3 has 14 residues. The CDR3: CASSSETRRYGYTF. DNA of the CDR3: TGTGCCAGCAGCTCAGAGACAAGACGCTATGGCTACACCTTC.

The rearrangement links TRBV5-1 to TRBJ2-1, with 8 bases matching TRBD2. CDR1 SGHRS and CDR2 YFSETQ come from the germline V gene. The CDR3 runs 15 residues. V dropped 0 bases and J dropped 4; count of bases not matched to a gene: 3. In DNA form, the CDR3 reads TGCGCCAGCAGCTTGGCGGGGGGGAGATACAATGAGCAGTTCTTC. Protein: CASSLAGGRYNEQFF. Based on the CDR3 plus reference TRBV5-1 and TRBJ2-1, the full variable domain is KAGVTQTPRYLIKTRGQQVTLSCSPISGHRSVSWYQQTPGQGLQFLFEYFSETQRNKGNFPGRFSGRQFSNSRSEMNVSTLELGDSALYLCASSLAGGRYNEQFFGPGTRLTVL.

The V and J genes are TRBV5-4 and TRBJ1-1; unclear D gene. Germline V gene data show CDR1 as SGHNT and CDR2 as YYREEE (reference sequence). The V end lost 3 bases, the J end lost 5 bases, and 20 bases lay between the germline ends. CDR3 length: 16 amino acids. CDR3 protein: CASSSGVRAGETEAFF. Here the CDR3 DNA reads TGTGCCAGCAGCTCCGGGGTTCGGGCGGGAGAGACTGAAGCTTTCTTT. Filled out from reference TRBV5-4 and TRBJ1-1, the complete variable domain reads ETGVTQSPTHLIKTRGQQVTLRCSSQSGHNTVSWYQQALGQGPQFIFQYYREEENGRGNFPPRFSGLQFPNYSSELNVNALELDDSALYLCASSSGVRAGETEAFFGQGTRLTVV.

The chain employs TRBV2 and TRBJ1-1, with TRBD1 identical over 7 bases. Germline V gene lookup returns CDR1 SNHLY and CDR2 FYNNEI. The CDR3 covers 13 residues. The V gene end was trimmed by 11 bases and the J gene end by 2 bases; junction bases not matched to a gene: 8. The CDR3 is CAGTGQFNTEAFF. In nucleotides, the CDR3 is TGTGCCGGTACGGGACAGTTCAACACTGAAGCTTTCTTT.

The rearrangement joins TRBV11-2 to TRBJ2-3; D gene ambiguous. V shed 5 bases and J shed 1 base, with 4 bases lying between them. This CDR3 is built from 12 residues. CDR1 is SGHAT, CDR2 FQNNGV, per germline. DNA for the CDR3: TGTGCCAGCAGCCGCGGCACAGATACGCAGTATTTT. Protein product: CASSRGTDTQYF.

The J gene is TRBJ1-6, the V gene TRBV30; 10 bases match TRBD1. The junction had 4 bases not matched to a gene; V was cut back by 5 bases and J by 9 bases. Germline values: CDR1 GTSNPN, CDR2 SVGIG (reference sequence). This CDR3 has 13 residues. The CDR3 region is CAWGQGGISPLHF. CDR3 bases: TGTGCCTGGGGACAGGGGGGGATTTCACCCCTCCACTTT.

The chain has TRBV18 and TRBJ2-7, with TRBD1 as a possible D gene (6 bases). Trimming took off 2 bases at V and 2 bases at J, with 16 bases between the two ends. In germline, CDR1 is KGHSH, CDR2 LQKENI. CDR3 size: 16 residues. CDR3 sequence reads: CASSPSLQGAAYEQYF. In DNA, the CDR3 is TGTGCCAGCTCACCAAGTCTACAGGGCGCCGCCTACGAGCAGTACTTC.

The genes are TRBV19 and TRBJ2-3; 7 nucleotides line up with TRBD2. The CDR3 covers 15 residues. The V segment lost 7 bases and the J segment 1 base; nucleotides outside the gene matches: 8. Germline V CDR1 and CDR2: LNHDA, SQIVND (reference sequence). CDR3 nucleotide sequence: TGTGCCAGTACCTTTTATGGGGGGGGCACAGATACGCAGTATTTT. Translated: CASTFYGGGTDTQYF.